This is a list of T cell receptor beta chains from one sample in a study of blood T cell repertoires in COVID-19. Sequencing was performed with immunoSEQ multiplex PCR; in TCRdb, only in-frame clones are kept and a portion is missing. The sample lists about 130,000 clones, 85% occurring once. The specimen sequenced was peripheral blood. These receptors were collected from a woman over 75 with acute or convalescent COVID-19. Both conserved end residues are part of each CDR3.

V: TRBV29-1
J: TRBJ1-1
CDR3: CSVVPGGGGTEAFF

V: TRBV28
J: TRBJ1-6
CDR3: CASSLSDRASPLHF

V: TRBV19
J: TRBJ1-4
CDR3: CATRAGGTNEKLFF

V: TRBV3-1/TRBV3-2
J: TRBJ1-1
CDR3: CASSRGQYTNTEAFF

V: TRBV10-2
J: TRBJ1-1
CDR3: CASRQGNTEAFF

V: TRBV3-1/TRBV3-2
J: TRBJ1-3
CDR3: CASSQGSGLSGNTIYF

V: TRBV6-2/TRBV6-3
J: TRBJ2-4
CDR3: CASSYLGARGDNIQYF

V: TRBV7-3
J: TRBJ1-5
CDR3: CASSLYRNQPQHF

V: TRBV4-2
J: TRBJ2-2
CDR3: CASSQDTGGPSGELFF

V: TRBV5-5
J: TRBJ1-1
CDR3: CASSLTGGNTEAFF

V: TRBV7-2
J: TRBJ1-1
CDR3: CASSGQGRGTEAFF

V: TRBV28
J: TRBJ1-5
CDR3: CASSDGNNQPQHF

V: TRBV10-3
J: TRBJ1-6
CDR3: CAISPQGINSPLHF

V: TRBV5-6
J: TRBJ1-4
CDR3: CASSFGTGVKDEKLFF

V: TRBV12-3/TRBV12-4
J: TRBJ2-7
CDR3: CASSGQGPTEQYF

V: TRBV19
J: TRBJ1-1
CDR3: CASGGTFLRAFF

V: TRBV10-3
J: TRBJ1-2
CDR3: CAISGTGDGYTF

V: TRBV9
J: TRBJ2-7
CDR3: CASSPSGGSSEQYF

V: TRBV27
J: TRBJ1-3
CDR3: CASSLSRGTGNTIYF

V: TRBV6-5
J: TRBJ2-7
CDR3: CASSYSLAISYEQYF

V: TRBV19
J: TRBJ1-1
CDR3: CASRTTGIITEAFF

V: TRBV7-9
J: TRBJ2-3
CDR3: CASSFGGAGGTDTQYF

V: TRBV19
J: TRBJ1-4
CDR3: CASTHTGTGDEKLFF

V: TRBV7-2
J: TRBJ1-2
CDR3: CASSRRTEDFYGYTF

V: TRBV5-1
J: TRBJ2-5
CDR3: CASYGTRNEETQYF

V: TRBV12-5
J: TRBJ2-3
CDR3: CASGLVWGGRGIKDTQYF

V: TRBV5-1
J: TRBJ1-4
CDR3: CASSLNDRTNEKLFF

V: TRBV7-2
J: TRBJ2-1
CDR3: CASSLTGNYNEQFF

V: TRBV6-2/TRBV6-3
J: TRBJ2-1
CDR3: CASSYSSEYEQFF

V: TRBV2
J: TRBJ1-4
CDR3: CASRIESTNEKLFF

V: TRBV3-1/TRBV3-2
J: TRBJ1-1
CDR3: CASSLRQSKGAFF

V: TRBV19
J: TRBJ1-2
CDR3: CASSLTGPGVYGYTF

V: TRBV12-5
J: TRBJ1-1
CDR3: CASGLVLSRAGTGAPDTEAFF

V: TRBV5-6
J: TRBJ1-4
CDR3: CASSAPGQGLTNEKLFF

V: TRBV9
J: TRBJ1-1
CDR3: CASSAGWAGTEAFF

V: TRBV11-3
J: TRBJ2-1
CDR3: CASSLSQGADEQFF

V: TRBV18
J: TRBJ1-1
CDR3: CASSPVGQNTEAFF

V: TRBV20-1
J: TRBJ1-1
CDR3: CSARGRTEAFF

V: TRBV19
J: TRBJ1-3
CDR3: CASSRQGISGNTIYF

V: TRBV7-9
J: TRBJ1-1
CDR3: CASARQGVYTEAFF

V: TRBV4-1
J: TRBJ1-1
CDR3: CASSQDQTMNTEAFF

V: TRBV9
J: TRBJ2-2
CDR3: CASSFTSGGGYGGELFF

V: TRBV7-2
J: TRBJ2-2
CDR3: CASSLAAFHTGELFF

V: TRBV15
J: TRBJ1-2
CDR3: CATSRQDRANGYTF

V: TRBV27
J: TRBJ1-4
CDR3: CASSLSRDRARTNEKLFF

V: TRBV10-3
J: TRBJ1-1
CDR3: CAINDFGVEAFF

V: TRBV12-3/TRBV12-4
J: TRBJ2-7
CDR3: CASSLKAGAPQYF

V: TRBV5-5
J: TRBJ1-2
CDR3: CASSFSQGLRDYGYTF

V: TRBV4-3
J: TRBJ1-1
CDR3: CASSQERQGRTEAFF

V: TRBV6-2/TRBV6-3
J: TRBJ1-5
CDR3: CASSYARGVINQPQHF

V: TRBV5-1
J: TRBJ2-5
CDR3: CASSQTAKETQYF

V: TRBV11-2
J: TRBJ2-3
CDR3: CASSLERSGTQYF

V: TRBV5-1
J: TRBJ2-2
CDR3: CASSTTGNTGELFF

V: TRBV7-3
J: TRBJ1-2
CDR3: CASREPGTGDYGYTF

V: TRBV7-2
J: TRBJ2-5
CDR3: CASSFGGRGQETQYF

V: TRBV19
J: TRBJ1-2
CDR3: CASSIQGAYGYTF

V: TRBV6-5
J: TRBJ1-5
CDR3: CASSFRTGGNQPQHF

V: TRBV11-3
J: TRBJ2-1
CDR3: CASSTGGFGQFF

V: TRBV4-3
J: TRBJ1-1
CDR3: CASSQASEAFF